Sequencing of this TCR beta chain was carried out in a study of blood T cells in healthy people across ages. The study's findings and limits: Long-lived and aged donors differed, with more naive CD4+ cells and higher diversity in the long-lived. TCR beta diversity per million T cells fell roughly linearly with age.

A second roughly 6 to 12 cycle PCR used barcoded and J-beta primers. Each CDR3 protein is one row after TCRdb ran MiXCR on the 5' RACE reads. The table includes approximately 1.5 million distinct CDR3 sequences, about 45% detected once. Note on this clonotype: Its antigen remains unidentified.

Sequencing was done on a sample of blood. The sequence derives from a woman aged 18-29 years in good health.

The CDR3 nucleotides read TGCGCCAGCAGCCAAAGGAGAGGCGGACCGCCGAACACCGGGGAGCTGTTTTTT. It translates to CASSQRRGGPPNTGELFF. The rearrangement uses TRBV4-1 and TRBJ2-2, with D hard to call. The CDR3 runs 18 residues. Germline CDR1 reads MGHRA; CDR2 reads YSYEKL. Trimming took off 2 bases at V and 0 bases at J, with 16 bases between the two ends.